The T cell receptor beta chain under discussion was sequenced for a study of shared clonotypes between healthy human individuals. Germline V lookup: CDR1 ENHRY, CDR2 SYGVKD. CDR3 length: 16 residues. Trimming at V came to 6 bases and at J to 0 bases, leaving 6 bases not matched to a gene. Clones were read by immunoSEQ multiplex PCR, and TCRdb kept only the in-frame ones, dropping some. The sample has roughly 1,500,000 clones, approximately 98.5% seen once; the top ten hold about 0.4%. The chain has TRBV10-3 and TRBJ2-2; 8 nucleotides agree with TRBD2. Sequenced: naive CD4+ T cells sorted from blood. The sample's subset: CD45RA+ positively selected. The receptor was isolated from a man aged 25 to 45 in good health. The CDR3 loop reads CAIRPTSGANTGELFF. The CDR3 DNA is TGTGCCATCAGGCCTACTAGCGGTGCGAACACCGGGGAGCTGTTTTTT.